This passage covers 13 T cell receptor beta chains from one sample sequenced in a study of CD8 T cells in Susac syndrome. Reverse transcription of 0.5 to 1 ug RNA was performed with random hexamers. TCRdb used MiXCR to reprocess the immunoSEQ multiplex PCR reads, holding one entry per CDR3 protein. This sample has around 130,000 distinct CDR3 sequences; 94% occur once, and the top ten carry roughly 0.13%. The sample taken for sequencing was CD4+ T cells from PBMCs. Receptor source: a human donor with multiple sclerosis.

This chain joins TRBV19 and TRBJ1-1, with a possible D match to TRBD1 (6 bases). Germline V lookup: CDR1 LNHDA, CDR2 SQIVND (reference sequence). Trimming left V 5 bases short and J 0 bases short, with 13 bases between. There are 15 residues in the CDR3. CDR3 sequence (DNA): TGTGCCAGTAGTGGAGGGGGGACATTGAACACTGAAGCTTTCTTT. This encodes CASSGGGTLNTEAFF. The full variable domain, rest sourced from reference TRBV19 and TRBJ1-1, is DGGITQSPKYLFRKEGQNVTLSCEQNLNHDAMYWYRQDPGQGLRLIYYSQIVNDFQKGDIAEGYSVSREKKESFPLTVTSAQKNPTAFYLCASSGGGTLNTEAFFGQGTRLTVV.

The CDR3 DNA follows: TGCAGTGCTAGATTACCTCCGGGACAGGGGGGGGAACTGAAAGCTTTCTTT. It translates to CSARLPPGQGGELKAFF. The rearrangement uses TRBV20-1 and TRBJ1-1, with TRBD1 matching 11 bases. With V trimmed by 2 bases and J by 9 bases, 17 bases remained unmatched. Germline CDR1 DFQATT, CDR2 SNEGSKA (reference sequence). The CDR3 contains 17 residues.

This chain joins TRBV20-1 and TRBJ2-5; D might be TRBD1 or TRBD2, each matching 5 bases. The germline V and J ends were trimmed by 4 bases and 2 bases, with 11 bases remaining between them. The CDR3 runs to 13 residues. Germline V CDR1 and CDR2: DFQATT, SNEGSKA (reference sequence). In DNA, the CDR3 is TGCAGTGCTACCGGGGCCGAGCAAGAGACCCAGTACTTC. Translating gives CSATGAEQETQYF.

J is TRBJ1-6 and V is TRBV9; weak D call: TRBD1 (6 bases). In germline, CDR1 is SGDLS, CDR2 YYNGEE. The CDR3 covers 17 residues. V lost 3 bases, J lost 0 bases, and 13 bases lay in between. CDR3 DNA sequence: TGTGCCAGCAGCGGCCGGGACACTAGCTCCTATAATTCACCCCTCCACTTT. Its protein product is CASSGRDTSSYNSPLHF. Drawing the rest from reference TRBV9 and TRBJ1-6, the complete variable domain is DSGVTQTPKHLITATGQRVTLRCSPRSGDLSVYWYQQSLDQGLQFLIQYYNGEERAKGNILERFSAQQFPDLHSELNLSSLELGDSALYFCASSGRDTSSYNSPLHFGNGTRLTVT.

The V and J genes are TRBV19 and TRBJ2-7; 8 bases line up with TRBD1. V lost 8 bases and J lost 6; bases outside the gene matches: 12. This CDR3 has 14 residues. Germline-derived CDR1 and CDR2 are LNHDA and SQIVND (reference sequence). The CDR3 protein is CASQPRTGYFEQYF. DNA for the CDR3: TGTGCCAGTCAGCCGAGGACAGGGTATTTCGAGCAGTACTTC. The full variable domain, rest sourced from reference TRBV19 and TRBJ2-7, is DGGITQSPKYLFRKEGQNVTLSCEQNLNHDAMYWYRQDPGQGLRLIYYSQIVNDFQKGDIAEGYSVSREKKESFPLTVTSAQKNPTAFYLCASQPRTGYFEQYFGPGTRLTVT.

The CDR3 loop reads CASRPGNNEKLFF. As DNA, the CDR3 is TGCGCCAGCAGGCCAGGGAATAATGAAAAACTGTTTTTT. The rearrangement links TRBV5-1 to TRBJ1-4, with D perhaps TRBD1 (5 bases). The CDR3 has 13 amino acids. The germline gives CDR1 SGHRS, CDR2 YFSETQ. V was shortened by 5 bases and J by 4 bases, with 9 bases between the two germline ends.

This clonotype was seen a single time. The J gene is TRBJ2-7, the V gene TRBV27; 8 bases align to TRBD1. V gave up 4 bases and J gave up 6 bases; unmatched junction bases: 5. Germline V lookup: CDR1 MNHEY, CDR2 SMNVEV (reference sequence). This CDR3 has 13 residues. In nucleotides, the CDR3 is TGTGCCAGCAGTTCCGAAACAGGGGGCGAGCAGTACTTC. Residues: CASSSETGGEQYF.

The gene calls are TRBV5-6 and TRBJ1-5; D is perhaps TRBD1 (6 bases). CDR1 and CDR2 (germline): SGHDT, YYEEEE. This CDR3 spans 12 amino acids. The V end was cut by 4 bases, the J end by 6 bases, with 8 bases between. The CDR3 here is CASSVRGQPQHF. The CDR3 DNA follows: TGTGCCAGCAGCGTCAGGGGTCAGCCCCAGCATTTT.

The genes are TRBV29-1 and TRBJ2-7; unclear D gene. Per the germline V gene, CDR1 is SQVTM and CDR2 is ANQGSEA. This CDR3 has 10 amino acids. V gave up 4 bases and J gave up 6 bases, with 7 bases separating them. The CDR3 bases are TGCAGCGTTGCAGGCGTCGAGCAGTACTTC. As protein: CSVAGVEQYF.

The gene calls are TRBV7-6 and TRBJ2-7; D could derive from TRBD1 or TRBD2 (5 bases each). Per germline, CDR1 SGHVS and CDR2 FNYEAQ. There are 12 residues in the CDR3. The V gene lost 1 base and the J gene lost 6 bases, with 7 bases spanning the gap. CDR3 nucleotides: TGTGCCAGCAGCTTAGGAGGGGTCGAGCAGTACTTC. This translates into CASSLGGVEQYF.

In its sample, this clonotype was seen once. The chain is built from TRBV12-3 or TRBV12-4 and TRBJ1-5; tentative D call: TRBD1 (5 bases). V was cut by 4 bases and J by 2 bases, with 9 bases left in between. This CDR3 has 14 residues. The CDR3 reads CASSSLQGNQPQHF. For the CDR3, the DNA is TGTGCCAGCAGTTCCCTACAGGGCAATCAGCCCCAGCATTTT.

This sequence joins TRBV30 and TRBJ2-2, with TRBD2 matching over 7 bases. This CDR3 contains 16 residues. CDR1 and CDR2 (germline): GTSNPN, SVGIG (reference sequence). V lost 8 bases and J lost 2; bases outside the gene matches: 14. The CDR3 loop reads CALSRAGVSNTGELFF. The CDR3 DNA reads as TGTGCCCTATCTAGGGCGGGGGTCAGTAACACCGGGGAGCTGTTTTTT.

The CDR3 spells CASSHVAGGGSYNEQFF. Here the CDR3 DNA reads TGTGCCAGCAGCCACGTAGCGGGAGGGGGGTCCTACAATGAGCAGTTCTTC. V and J are TRBV4-2 and TRBJ2-1; TRBD2 matches 11 bases. Germline V CDR1 and CDR2: LGHNA, YNFKEQ. This CDR3 comprises 17 residues. Losses at the gene ends were 3 bases for V and 1 base for J; bases not matched to a gene: 5.